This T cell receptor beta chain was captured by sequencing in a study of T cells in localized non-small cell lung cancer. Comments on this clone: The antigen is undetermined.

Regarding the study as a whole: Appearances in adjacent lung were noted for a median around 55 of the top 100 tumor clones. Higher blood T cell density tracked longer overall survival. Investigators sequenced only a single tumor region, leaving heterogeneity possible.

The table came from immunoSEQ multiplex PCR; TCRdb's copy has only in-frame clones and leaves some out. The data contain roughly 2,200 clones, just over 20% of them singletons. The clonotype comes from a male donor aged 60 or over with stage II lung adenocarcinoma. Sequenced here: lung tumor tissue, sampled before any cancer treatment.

Here the CDR3 DNA reads TGCGCCAGCAGGGCCGGGACAGAACCCTACAATGAGCAGTTCTTC. This encodes CASRAGTEPYNEQFF. The chain joins TRBV5-1 to TRBJ2-1; 7 bases match TRBD1. This CDR3 is built from 15 residues. The V gene's germline CDR1 is SGHRS and CDR2 YFSETQ. With V trimmed by 5 bases and J by 2 bases, 7 bases remained unmatched.